Included here is one T cell receptor (beta chain) sequence, with context. TCRdb keeps only in-frame clones here, not all; method: immunoSEQ multiplex PCR. This table holds about 250,000 clones, 88% found once. The data are from a study of blood T cell repertoires in COVID-19. Study as a whole: The study drew acute and convalescent COVID-19 samples from the United States, Italy and Spain.

Germline loops: CDR1 MRHNA, CDR2 SNTAGT. CDR3 length: 14 residues. The V end was cut by 3 bases, the J end by 1 base, with 8 bases between. During active infection, Seattle patients enrolled and were then monitored through disease. Sequencing was performed on peripheral blood. The chain links TRBV6-4 to TRBJ2-3, with a tentative D call TRBD2 (5 bases). This TCR derives from a woman aged 30 to 39 with COVID-19, enrolled during active disease. CDR3 amino acids: CASSEDGGTDTQYF. CDR3 DNA: TGTGCCAGCAGTGAAGACGGGGGCACAGATACGCAGTATTTT.